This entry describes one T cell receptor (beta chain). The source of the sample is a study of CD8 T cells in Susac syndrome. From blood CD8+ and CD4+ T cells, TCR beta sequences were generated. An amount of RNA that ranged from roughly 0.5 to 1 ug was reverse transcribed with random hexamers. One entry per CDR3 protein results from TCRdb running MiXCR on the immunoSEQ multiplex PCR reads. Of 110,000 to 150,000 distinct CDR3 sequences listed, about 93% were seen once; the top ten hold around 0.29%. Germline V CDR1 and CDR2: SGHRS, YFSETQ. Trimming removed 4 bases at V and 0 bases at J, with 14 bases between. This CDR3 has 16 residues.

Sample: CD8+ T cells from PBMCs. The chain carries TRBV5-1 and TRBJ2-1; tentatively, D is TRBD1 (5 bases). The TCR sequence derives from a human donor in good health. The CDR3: CASSSYRIPSYNEQFF. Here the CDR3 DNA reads TGCGCCAGCAGCAGCTACAGGATTCCCTCCTACAATGAGCAGTTCTTC.